This T cell receptor (beta chain) was identified in a study of T cell responses to AZD1222 COVID-19 vaccine. The overall study: Analysis merged second doses at about 4 or about 12 weeks. Findings and limits, study-wide: At baseline, seropositivity was found in only a handful of AZD1222 recipients.

Clones were read by immunoSEQ multiplex PCR, and TCRdb kept only the in-frame ones, dropping some. The data hold 130,000 to 150,000 clones, with roughly 90% observed a single time. The CDR3 loop spans 12 amino acids. V lost 2 bases and J 5 bases, leaving 6 bases between the germline ends. Germline V CDR1 and CDR2: MNHEY, SVGAGI. Concerning this clone itself: What it recognizes is unknown. Within the sample, other DNA sequences also encode this same CDR3.

J is TRBJ1-2 and V is TRBV6-5, with a weak D call TRBD1 (6 bases). The sequence was collected from an adult in good health. The starting material was peripheral blood, obtained on day 0 of AZD1222 vaccination. The CDR3 region has the DNA TGTGCCAGCAGTTACAGGGGGTATGGCTACACCTTC. Translation gives CASSYRGYGYTF.